A selection of T cell receptor beta chains follows, all from one sample in a study of blood T cell repertoires in COVID-19. Generated by immunoSEQ multiplex PCR, the TCRdb table keeps only in-frame clones and is missing some. The sample comprises about 160,000 clones, approximately 88% of which are singletons, and about 6.6% rests with the top ten. The sequencing input was PBMCs or T cells enriched from blood (not recorded which). The receptors originated from a woman aged 45-65 years who had recovered from COVID-19. Each CDR3 is given without its conserved first and last residue. Each record gives: J gene, V gene, clone size, CDR3 protein. Where a row states a size, it is once, few, many or the class of an expanded clone; other rows omit it.

J gene: TRBJ2-7
V gene: TRBV18
clone size: -
CDR3 protein: ASSPTTGGYEQY

J gene: TRBJ2-3
V gene: TRBV11-2
clone size: -
CDR3 protein: ASSLSLAGFADTQY

J gene: TRBJ2-7
V gene: TRBV3-1/TRBV3-2
clone size: -
CDR3 protein: ASSPGPGNLAYEQY

J gene: TRBJ1-1
V gene: TRBV5-1
clone size: -
CDR3 protein: ASSNYGTATEAF

J gene: TRBJ2-2
V gene: TRBV24-1
clone size: -
CDR3 protein: ATKSRTGGEAGELF

J gene: TRBJ1-2
V gene: TRBV12-5
clone size: once
CDR3 protein: ASGEGTRSYGYT

J gene: TRBJ2-1
V gene: TRBV11-3
clone size: once
CDR3 protein: ASSFGEREQF

J gene: TRBJ1-3
V gene: TRBV19
clone size: -
CDR3 protein: ASSVRGIGNTIY

J gene: TRBJ1-6
V gene: TRBV20-1
clone size: -
CDR3 protein: SASYQGDFDNSPLH

J gene: TRBJ2-7
V gene: TRBV5-1
clone size: -
CDR3 protein: ASSLVVESYEQY